This TCR beta chain stems from a study of blood T cell repertoires in COVID-19. Whole-study context: COVID-19 samples, acute and convalescent, were from the United States, Italy and Spain. T cells, B-cell-depleted T cells, or PBMCs supplied cDNA or gDNA.

This clone has only one observation. V lost 5 bases and J 10 bases, leaving 11 bases between the germline ends. Germline lookup yields CDR1 MDHEN and CDR2 SYDVKM. This CDR3 is 11 amino acids long. Source study methods: Amplified reference gene primers provided the basis for estimating nucleated cell counts. Using immunoSEQ multiplex PCR, the repertoire was profiled, and TCRdb retains in-frame clones only, with some absent. V, J and clone size are those of that table, while D and trimming were read from the DNA. In the table there are around 170,000 clones, about nine tenths of which are singletons. Sequencing was performed on peripheral blood. This TCR was sampled from a woman younger than 45 with acute or convalescent COVID-19. The chain combines TRBV28 with TRBJ1-1; D call uncertain. The CDR3 DNA follows: TGTGCCAGCAGTCTAACGAGGGTAGCTTTCTTT. This codes for CASSLTRVAFF.